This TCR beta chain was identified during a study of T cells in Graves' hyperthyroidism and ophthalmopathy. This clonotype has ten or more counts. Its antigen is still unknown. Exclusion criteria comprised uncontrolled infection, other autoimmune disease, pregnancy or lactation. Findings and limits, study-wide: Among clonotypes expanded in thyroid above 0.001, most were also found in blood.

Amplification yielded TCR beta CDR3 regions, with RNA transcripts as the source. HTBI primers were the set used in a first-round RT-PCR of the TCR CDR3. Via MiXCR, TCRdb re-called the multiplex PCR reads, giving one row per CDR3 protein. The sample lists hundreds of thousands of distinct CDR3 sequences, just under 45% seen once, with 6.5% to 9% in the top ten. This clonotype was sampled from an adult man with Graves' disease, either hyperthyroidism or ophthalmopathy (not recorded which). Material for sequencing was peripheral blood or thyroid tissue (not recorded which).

The CDR3 protein is CASSLGQGEEAFF. In DNA form, the CDR3 reads TGTGCCAGCAGCTTAGGCCAGGGCGAGGAAGCTTTCTTT. The chain combines TRBV7-9 with TRBJ1-1, with D possibly TRBD1 on 5 matching bases. The germline V and J ends were trimmed by 1 base and 8 bases, with 11 bases remaining between them. This CDR3 has 13 amino acids. Germline V gene data show CDR1 as SEHNR and CDR2 as FQNEAQ (reference sequence).